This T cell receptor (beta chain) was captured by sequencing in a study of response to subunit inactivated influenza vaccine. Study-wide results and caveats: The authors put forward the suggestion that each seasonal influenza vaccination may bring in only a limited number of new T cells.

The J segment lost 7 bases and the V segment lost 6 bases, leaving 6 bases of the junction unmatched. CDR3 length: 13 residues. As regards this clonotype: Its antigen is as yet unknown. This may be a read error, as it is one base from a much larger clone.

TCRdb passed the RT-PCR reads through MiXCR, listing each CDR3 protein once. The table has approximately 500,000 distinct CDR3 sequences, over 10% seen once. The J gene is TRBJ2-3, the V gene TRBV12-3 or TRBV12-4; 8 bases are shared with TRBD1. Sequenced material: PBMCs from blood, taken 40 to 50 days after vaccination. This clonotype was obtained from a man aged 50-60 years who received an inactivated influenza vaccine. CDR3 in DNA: TGTGCCAGCAGGACAGGGGTGGTACATACGCAGTATTTT. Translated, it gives CASRTGVVHTQYF.